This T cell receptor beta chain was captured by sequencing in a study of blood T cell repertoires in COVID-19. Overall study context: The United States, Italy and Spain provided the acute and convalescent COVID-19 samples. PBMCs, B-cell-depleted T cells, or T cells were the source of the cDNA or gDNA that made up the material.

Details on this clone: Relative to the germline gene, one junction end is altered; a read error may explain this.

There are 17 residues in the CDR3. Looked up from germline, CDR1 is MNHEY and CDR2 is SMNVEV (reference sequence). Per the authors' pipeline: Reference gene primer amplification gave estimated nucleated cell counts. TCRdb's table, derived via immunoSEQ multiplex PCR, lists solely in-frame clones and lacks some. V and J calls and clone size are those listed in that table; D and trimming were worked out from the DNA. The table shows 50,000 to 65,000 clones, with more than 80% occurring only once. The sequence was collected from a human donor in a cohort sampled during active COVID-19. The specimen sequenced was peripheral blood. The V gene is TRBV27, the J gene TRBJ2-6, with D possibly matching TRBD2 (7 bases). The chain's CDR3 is CASSSWEGVSRANVLTF. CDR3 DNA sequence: TGTGCCAGCAGTTCGTGGGAGGGGGTCTCTAGGGCCAACGTCCTGACTTTC.